The T cell receptor (beta chain) described here comes from a study of shared T cell receptors in the human thymus. Data came from immunoSEQ multiplex PCR; TCRdb stores just in-frame clones and leaves some out. The table includes about 660,000 clones, approximately 88% detected once. The junction had 9 bases not matched to a gene; V was cut back by 7 bases and J by 8 bases. The germline V gene has CDR1 MNHEY and CDR2 SVGAGI. CDR3 length: 14 amino acids. This sample also appeared in a second study, on human thymus T cells.

Sequenced: thymocytes. The sequence derives from a boy under three years old with a congenital heart defect. V is TRBV6-5 and J is TRBJ2-3, with TRBD1 identical over 10 bases. CDR3: CASNRDRGFSTQYF. CDR3 sequence (DNA): TGTGCCAGCAACAGGGACAGGGGTTTTAGTACGCAGTATTTT.